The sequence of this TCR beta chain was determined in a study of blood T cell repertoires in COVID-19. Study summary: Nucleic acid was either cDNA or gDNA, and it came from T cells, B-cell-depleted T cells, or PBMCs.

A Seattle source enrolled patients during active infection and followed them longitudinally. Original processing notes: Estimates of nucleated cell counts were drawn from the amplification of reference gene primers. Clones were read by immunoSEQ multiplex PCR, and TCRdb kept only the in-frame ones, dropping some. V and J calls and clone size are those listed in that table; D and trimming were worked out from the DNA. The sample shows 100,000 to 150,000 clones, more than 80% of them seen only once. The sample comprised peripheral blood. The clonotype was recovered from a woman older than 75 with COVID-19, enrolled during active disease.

The CDR3 DNA reads as TGTGCCAGCAGGCCTACCTGGTCCTATTTCACAGATACGCAGTATTTT. Its protein product is CASRPTWSYFTDTQYF. The rearrangement uses TRBV28 and TRBJ2-3; D gene unclear. Trimming removed 6 bases from V and 2 bases from J, with 18 bases in between. The CDR3 consists of 16 residues. Per the germline V gene, CDR1 is MDHEN and CDR2 is SYDVKM.